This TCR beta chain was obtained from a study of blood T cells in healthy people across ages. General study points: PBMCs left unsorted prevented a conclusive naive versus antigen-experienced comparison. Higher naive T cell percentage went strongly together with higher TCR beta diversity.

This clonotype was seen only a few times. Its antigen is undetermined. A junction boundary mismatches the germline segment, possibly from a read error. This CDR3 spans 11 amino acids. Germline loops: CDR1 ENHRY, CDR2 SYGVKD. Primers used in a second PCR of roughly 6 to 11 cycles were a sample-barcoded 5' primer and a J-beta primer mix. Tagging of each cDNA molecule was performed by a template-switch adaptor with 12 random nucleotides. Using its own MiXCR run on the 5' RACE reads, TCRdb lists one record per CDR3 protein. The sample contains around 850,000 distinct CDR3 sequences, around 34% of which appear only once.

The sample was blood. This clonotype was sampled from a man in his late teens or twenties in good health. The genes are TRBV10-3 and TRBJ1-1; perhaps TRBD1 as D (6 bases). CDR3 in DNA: TGTGCCATTAGTGATGGTCAGGGGGCTTTCTTT. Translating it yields CAISDGQGAFF.